This T cell receptor beta chain was observed in a study of cytotoxic CD8 clonotypes in ibrutinib-treated CLL. Turning to the study itself: Outcomes included some 24 partial and 2 complete responses; after median roughly 70 months, roughly 14 stayed remitted and roughly 12 progressed. Average yields of 255,043 productive templates and 80,000 to 95,000 productive rearrangements characterized the samples.

General study findings and limits: Clonality rose at ibrutinib response, held steady in sustained remission, and fell toward baseline at progression. Baseline levels of clonality went above those of age-matched healthy donors and moved with circulating CD8+ T-cell counts.

V lost 5 bases to trimming and J lost 1 base, with 21 bases between them. CDR3 size: 18 residues. Germline CDR1 is SGHAT and CDR2 is FQNNGV. Worth noting for this clone: Its antigen is undetermined.

Sequenced by immunoSEQ multiplex PCR; TCRdb stores in-frame clones only, minus some. The repertoire holds hundreds of thousands of clones, with about 64% as singletons. This TCR was recovered from a human donor with chronic lymphocytic leukemia. V is TRBV11-2 and J is TRBJ1-3, with D possibly being TRBD1 (5 bases). The sequencing used PBMCs, collected after 36 months of ibrutinib treatment. The CDR3 region has the DNA TGTGCCAGCAGCCAACGCCCCCAGGGCGGAGGGTCTGGAAACACCATATATTTT. Its protein product is CASSQRPQGGGSGNTIYF. Combining the CDR3 with reference TRBV11-2 and TRBJ1-3 gives the whole variable domain EAGVAQSPRYKIIEKRQSVAFWCNPISGHATLYWYQQILGQGPKLLIQFQNNGVVDDSQLPKDRFSAERLKGVDSTLKIQPAKLEDSAVYLCASSQRPQGGGSGNTIYFGEGSWLTVV.